This T cell receptor (beta chain) was retrieved from a study of identical twins. Overall study findings and caveats: Clonotypes of the beta chain that were abundant in cord blood carried fewer insertions (memory repertoires showed none). Low generation-probability sequences were in excess among twin-shared out-of-frame alpha sequences. Monozygotic twins shared more out-of-frame TCR alpha than recombination models predicted.

This clonotype was observed a few times. Its antigen is unidentified. One entry per CDR3 protein, called by TCRdb with MiXCR from the 5' RACE reads. The sample records 200,000 to 250,000 distinct CDR3 sequences, 12% being singletons. The germline V and J ends were trimmed by 3 bases and 0 bases, with 4 bases remaining between them. CDR3 size: 13 residues. The germline V gene encodes CDR1 KGHDR and CDR2 SFDVKD. In addition, the sample was reused for a study of yellow fever vaccine responses in identical twins. That investigation notes: In identical twins, vaccine T cell responses appeared partly shared and partly individual.

Material for sequencing was memory (CD45RO+) T cells sorted from blood. This sequence originates from a woman between 18 and 29 years old in good health. This chain links TRBV24-1 with TRBJ2-5; D not resolved. The CDR3 is CATSDGYQETQYF. In nucleotides, the CDR3 is TGTGCCACCAGTGATGGGTACCAAGAGACCCAGTACTTC.